The present TCR beta chain was sequenced within a study of molecular identifiers for immune sequencing clone quantification. Across the study: Replicate RNA from roughly 18,000 or 92,000 naive CD8 T cells formed five aliquots; four were sequenced.

Germline V gene data show CDR1 as MDHEN and CDR2 as SYDVKM. This CDR3 has 14 amino acids. This clonotype was recorded only once. At one of its ends the junction is not consistent with the germline gene, which may arise from a read error. Bulk TCR library preparation followed previously described methods with listed TCR primers. TCRdb itself ran the PCR reads through MiXCR, one entry per CDR3 protein. There are around 470,000 distinct CDR3 sequences in the sample; roughly 25% occur only once, and just over 0.75% lies in the top ten. Naive CD8 libraries used 20,000 to 1,000,000 sorted cells and 10%, 30% or 50% RNA.

The sample was naive CD8+ T cells from blood, with Jurkat cell RNA spiked in. Specified subset: FACS-sorted CD8+CD4-CCR7+CD45RA+ naive T cells. The chain has TRBV28 and TRBJ1-5, with 8 bases aligning to TRBD1. The receptor was derived from a human donor in good health. Some libraries in this study had Jurkat cell RNA spiked in. CDR3 sequence: CASSGRTGNQSQHF. CDR3 nucleotide sequence: TGTGCCAGCAGTGGACGGACAGGGAATCAGTCCCAGCATTTT.